The 10 T cell receptor beta chains given below trace back to one sample, sequenced in a study of blood T cell repertoires in COVID-19. Sequencing was performed with immunoSEQ multiplex PCR; in TCRdb, only in-frame clones are kept and a portion is missing. The profile shows approximately 400,000 clones, roughly nine tenths of them singletons. The sample consisted of peripheral blood. The receptor source for this set is a man aged 35 to 55 with acute or convalescent COVID-19.

In this sample, this clone turned up a few times. This chain connects TRBV5-4 to TRBJ1-4; TRBD1 matches 10 bases. The CDR3 is 15 amino acids. V gave up 4 bases and J gave up 4 bases; unmatched junction bases: 4. Germline lookup yields CDR1 SGHNT and CDR2 YYREEE (reference sequence). Written as DNA, the CDR3 is TGTGCCAGCAGCGTTGGACAGGGGGGTAATGAAAAACTGTTTTTT. Amino acid sequence: CASSVGQGGNEKLFF.

The V and J genes are TRBV28 and TRBJ1-2, with TRBD1 matching over 8 bases. Germline loops: CDR1 MDHEN, CDR2 SYDVKM. CDR3 length: 16 residues. J was trimmed by 4 bases and V by 1 base; bases with no gene match: 8. DNA of the CDR3: TGTGCCAGCAGTTTATCAAAGGACAGGGTTTTCTATGGCTACACCTTC. The encoded protein is CASSLSKDRVFYGYTF.

The V call is TRBV4-3, the J call TRBJ2-7; D is perhaps TRBD2 (6 bases). The CDR3 loop spans 15 amino acids. Germline V gives CDR1 LGHNA, CDR2 YSLEER. With 0 bases removed from V and 1 base from J, the gap between germline ends came to 10 bases. The CDR3 DNA reads as TGCGCCAGCAGCCAAGAAGGCGGGGCTTCCTACGAGCAGTACTTC. Translation: CASSQEGGASYEQYF.

This sequence joins TRBV5-5 and TRBJ2-5, with TRBD2 identical over 9 bases. Germline assignment: CDR1 SGHKS and CDR2 YYEKEE (reference sequence). The CDR3 is 15 amino acids. V shed 3 bases and J 5 bases; nucleotides not matched to a gene: 8. CDR3 in amino acids: CASSSLGLAGETQYF. Here the CDR3 DNA reads TGTGCCAGCAGCTCCCTTGGCCTAGCGGGGGAGACCCAGTACTTC.

The chain has TRBV6-5 and TRBJ1-6, with 7 bases lining up with TRBD1. After removal of 11 bases from V and 4 bases from J, the junction contained 8 bases not matched to a gene. The CDR3 is 14 amino acids. Germline V lookup: CDR1 MNHEY, CDR2 SVGAGI. The CDR3 sequence is CALRGQLYNSPLHF. The CDR3 nucleotides read TGTGCCCTCCGGGGACAGCTTTATAATTCACCCCTCCACTTT.

The chain combines TRBV2 with TRBJ1-5, with D possibly being TRBD1 (5 bases). CDR1 and CDR2 (germline): SNHLY, FYNNEI. The CDR3 extends over 15 amino acids. V gave up 0 bases and J gave up 5 bases, with 11 bases separating them. The CDR3 DNA sequence: TGTGCCAGCAGTGAAGCCCCGGGGGTGGATCAGCCCCAGCATTTT. Protein sequence: CASSEAPGVDQPQHF. Together with reference TRBV2 and TRBJ1-5, the CDR3 gives the full variable domain: EPEVTQTPSHQVTQMGQEVILRCVPISNHLYFYWYRQILGQKVEFLVSFYNNEISEKSEIFDDQFSVERPDGSNFTLKIRSTKLEDSAMYFCASSEAPGVDQPQHFGDGTRLSIL.

The chain combines TRBV28 with TRBJ1-2, with 9 bases that match TRBD1. The V segment lost 4 bases and the J segment 4 bases; nucleotides outside the gene matches: 7. In germline, CDR1 is MDHEN, CDR2 SYDVKM. The CDR3 is made up of 15 amino acids. CDR3 loop: CASSSQTGGAYGYTF. Here the CDR3 DNA reads TGTGCCAGCAGTTCGCAAACAGGGGGCGCCTATGGCTACACCTTC.

The chain recombines TRBV19 with TRBJ2-1; TRBD2 matches at 10 bases. Per the germline V gene, CDR1 is LNHDA and CDR2 is SQIVND (reference sequence). This CDR3 has 16 amino acids. The V segment lost 8 bases and the J segment 1 base; nucleotides outside the gene matches: 8. CDR3 in amino acids: CASSPSGRRSYNEQFF. The CDR3 bases are TGTGCCAGTTCACCTAGCGGGAGAAGGTCCTACAATGAGCAGTTCTTC.

V and J are TRBV28 and TRBJ1-1; a weak D match, TRBD1 (6 bases). V was trimmed by 3 bases and J by 7 bases, leaving 12 bases between them. Germline values: CDR1 MDHEN, CDR2 SYDVKM. The CDR3 is 13 amino acids. CDR3 DNA sequence: TGTGCCAGCAGTTTTGTCAGGGGAAGTGAAGCTTTCTTT. It translates to CASSFVRGSEAFF.

This rearrangement joins TRBV28 to TRBJ1-2; 9 bases line up with TRBD1. The CDR3 is 12 residues long. Germline CDR1 and CDR2: MDHEN and SYDVKM. The V gene end was trimmed by 5 bases and the J gene end by 8 bases; junction bases not matched to a gene: 3. CDR3 DNA: TGTGCCAGCAGTCGGACAGGGGAGGGCTACACCTTC. Its protein is CASSRTGEGYTF.